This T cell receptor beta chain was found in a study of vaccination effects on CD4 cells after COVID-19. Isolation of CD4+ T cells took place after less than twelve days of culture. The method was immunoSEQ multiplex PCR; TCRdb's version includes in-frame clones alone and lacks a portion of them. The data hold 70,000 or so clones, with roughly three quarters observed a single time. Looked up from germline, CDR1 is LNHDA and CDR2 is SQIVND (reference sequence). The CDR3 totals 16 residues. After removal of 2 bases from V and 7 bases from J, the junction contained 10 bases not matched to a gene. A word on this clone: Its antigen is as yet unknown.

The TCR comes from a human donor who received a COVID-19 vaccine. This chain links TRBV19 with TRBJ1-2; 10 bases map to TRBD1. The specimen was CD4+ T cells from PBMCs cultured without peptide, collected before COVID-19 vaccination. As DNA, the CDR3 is TGTGCCAGTAGTATAACCCCCGGGACAGGGGTTGGTGGCTACACCTTC. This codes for CASSITPGTGVGGYTF. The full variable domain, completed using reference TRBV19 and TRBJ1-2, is DGGITQSPKYLFRKEGQNVTLSCEQNLNHDAMYWYRQDPGQGLRLIYYSQIVNDFQKGDIAEGYSVSREKKESFPLTVTSAQKNPTAFYLCASSITPGTGVGGYTFGSGTRLTVV.